This TCR beta chain is from a study of T cell repertoires in cytomegalovirus infection. Across the study: As its CMV epitopes, the study selected recently identified HLA-C-restricted and well-studied HLA-B-restricted targets. Evidence of both CMV infection and a matching HLA type came from public TCR beta signatures. Study results and limitations: Identification of carriers of CMV plus the relevant HLA was performed using cumulative public TCR beta family frequency. Within the response measured ex vivo, HLA-C-restricted CMV-specific TCR beta clonotypes were dominant.

TCRdb recomputed calls from the reads with MiXCR, one row per CDR3 protein. The repertoire holds 360,000 or so distinct CDR3 sequences, with nearly 35% as singletons. Note on this clonotype: Antigen specificity is unknown.

V lost 8 bases to trimming and J lost 7 bases, with 21 bases between them. The CDR3 extends over 15 amino acids. CDR1 is MNHNS, CDR2 SASEGT, per germline. The rearrangement uses TRBV6-1 and TRBJ2-1, with D possibly being TRBD2 (6 bases). This TCR was sampled from a human donor in good health (CMV status not recorded). Some clones in this sample may be carry-over from other donors' samples. This material consisted of cultured PBMCs, taken from culture after CMV antigen stimulation. Here the CDR3 reads CASLGPAGTPNEQFF. Here the CDR3 DNA reads TGTGCCAGCCTTGGCCCCGCGGGAACTCCAAATGAGCAGTTCTTC.